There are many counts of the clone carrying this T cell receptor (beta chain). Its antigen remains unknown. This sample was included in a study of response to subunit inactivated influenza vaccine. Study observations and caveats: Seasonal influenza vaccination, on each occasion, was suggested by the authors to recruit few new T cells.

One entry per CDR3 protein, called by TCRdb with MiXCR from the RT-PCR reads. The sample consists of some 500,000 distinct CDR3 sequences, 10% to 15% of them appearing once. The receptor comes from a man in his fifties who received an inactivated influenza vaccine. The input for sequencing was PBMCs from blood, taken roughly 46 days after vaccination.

The CDR3 here is CASSPPSVYEQYF. Here the CDR3 DNA reads TGTGCCAGCTCACCACCGAGCGTCTACGAGCAGTACTTC. The V and J genes are TRBV18 and TRBJ2-7; D is unclear. With 0 bases removed from V and 3 bases from J, the gap between germline ends came to 6 bases. This CDR3 region has 13 residues. Per the germline V gene, CDR1 is KGHSH and CDR2 is LQKENI.